This paragraph covers one T cell receptor beta chain sequence. The antigen remains undetermined. Trimming pared 6 bases from V and 0 bases from J, leaving 12 bases between. Germline CDR1 is SNHLY and CDR2 is FYNNEI. The CDR3 contains 14 residues. The source of the sample is a study of cytomegalovirus exposure and HLA in healthy donors. Study-wide background: Unique TCRs numbering some 80 million, obtained from HLA-typed donors, made up an early data release. Findings and caveats of the study: There were 150 to 200 TCR beta chains listed as cytomegalovirus-associated.

Both 60 Vbeta primers and 13 Jbeta primers went into the PCR. Assay: immunoSEQ multiplex PCR; the TCRdb copy retains only in-frame clones and omits some. This sample has 100,000 to 150,000 clones; around four fifths occur once, and the top ten carry around 18%. Donors had nominal health at sampling but likely had unrecorded immune exposures. The chain has TRBV2 and TRBJ2-7, with D possibly being TRBD1 (5 bases). Material for sequencing was PBMCs. The source is a man aged 18 to 35 in good health and CMV-seropositive. The CDR3 spells CASSARQSSYEQYF. In DNA form, the CDR3 reads TGTGCCAGCAGCGCCCGACAGAGCTCCTACGAGCAGTACTTC.